The next 10 T cell receptor beta chains were all read from a single sample in a study of cytomegalovirus exposure and HLA in healthy donors. Primers: 60 Vbeta forward and 13 Jbeta reverse. The data were produced by immunoSEQ multiplex PCR, yet TCRdb's version contains in-frame clones alone and is incomplete. The repertoire consists of about 160,000 clones, with roughly 80% occurring once and the leading ten covering roughly 10%. Material: PBMCs. The receptors shown here come from a man aged 50-59 years in good health and CMV-seropositive.

This clone was seen more than once but under ten times. This chain uses TRBV4-1 with TRBJ2-1; 8 bases fit TRBD1. Losses at the gene ends were 0 bases for V and 4 bases for J; bases not matched to a gene: 11. The CDR3 spans 18 residues. In germline, CDR1 is MGHRA, CDR2 YSYEKL. The CDR3 region has the DNA TGCGCCAGCAGCCAAGAATATCCCTCGGACAGGGCATACAATGAGCAGTTCTTC. Its protein is CASSQEYPSDRAYNEQFF.

The sample holds a few counts of this clone. The chain employs TRBV7-7 and TRBJ2-1, with D possibly being TRBD2 (5 bases). The germline V gene encodes CDR1 SSHAT and CDR2 FNYEAQ (reference sequence). The CDR3 extends over 14 amino acids. CDR3 nucleotide sequence: TGTGCTAGTTCGTTAGTGGGAGTTGGTGGTGAGCAGTTCTTC. Residues: CASSLVGVGGEQFF.

The CDR3 is CASSQRGPGETQYF. CDR3 nucleotide sequence: TGTGCCAGCAGCCAAAGGGGGCCGGGAGAGACCCAGTACTTC. The J gene is TRBJ2-5, the V gene TRBV14, with TRBD1 matching 7 bases. CDR1 and CDR2 (germline): SGHDN, FVKESK. V shed 2 bases, J shed 4 bases, and the junction held 4 bases outside the gene matches. This CDR3 contains 14 residues. Full variable domain (remainder filled in from reference TRBV14 and TRBJ2-5): EAGVTQFPSHSVIEKGQTVTLRCDPISGHDNLYWYRRVMGKEIKFLLHFVKESKQDESGMPNNRFLAERTGGTYSTLKVQPAELEDSGVYFCASSQRGPGETQYFGPGTRLLVL.

The gene calls are TRBV18 and TRBJ2-5; 8 nucleotides match TRBD1. From germline, CDR1 is KGHSH and CDR2 LQKENI. With 0 bases clipped from V and 1 base from J, the junction kept 1 base outside the gene matches. There are 15 residues in the CDR3. The chain's CDR3 is CASSPPGQAQETQYF. In nucleotides, the CDR3 is TGTGCCAGCTCACCACCGGGACAGGCCCAAGAGACCCAGTACTTC.

The chain employs TRBV5-4 and TRBJ1-2; D unclear. V was shortened by 0 bases and J by 2 bases, with 11 bases between the two germline ends. The V gene's germline CDR1 is SGHNT and CDR2 YYREEE (reference sequence). This CDR3 has 15 amino acids. CDR3 in amino acids: CASSLVGAGNYGYTF. The CDR3 nucleotides read TGTGCCAGCAGCTTGGTAGGAGCGGGCAACTATGGCTACACCTTC. The full variable domain, rest sourced from reference TRBV5-4 and TRBJ1-2, is ETGVTQSPTHLIKTRGQQVTLRCSSQSGHNTVSWYQQALGQGPQFIFQYYREEENGRGNFPPRFSGLQFPNYSSELNVNALELDDSALYLCASSLVGAGNYGYTFGSGTRLTVV.

The chain uses TRBV13 and TRBJ2-6; no firm D call. Trimming cost V 2 bases and J 4 bases, with 6 bases left between them. The CDR3 is 14 amino acids. CDR1 and CDR2 from the germline V gene are PRHDT and FYEKMQ (reference sequence). CDR3 residues: CASSLMEGANVLTF. The CDR3 DNA sequence: TGTGCCAGCAGCTTAATGGAGGGGGCCAACGTCCTGACTTTC.

The CDR3 DNA reads TGTGCCAGTAGTCCCGGTCGGGATTCGAACTATGGCTACACCTTC. Translation gives CASSPGRDSNYGYTF. This chain connects TRBV19 to TRBJ1-2, with no clear D. Germline lookup yields CDR1 LNHDA and CDR2 SQIVND (reference sequence). V lost 5 bases and J lost 2, with 15 bases in between. The CDR3 totals 15 residues.

This rearrangement joins TRBV7-3 to TRBJ2-7; possibly TRBD1 for D (6 bases). V lost 0 bases, J lost 5 bases, and 14 bases lay in between. The CDR3 is made up of 15 amino acids. CDR1 is SGHTA and CDR2 is FQGTGA in the germline V gene. CDR3 sequence reads: CASSLTSTGLDEQYF. The CDR3, as DNA: TGTGCCAGCAGCTTAACATCCACAGGGTTGGACGAGCAGTACTTC.

V gene TRBV9 combines with J gene TRBJ1-1, with 8 bases aligning to TRBD1. The CDR3 has 15 residues. CDR1 and CDR2 from the germline V gene are SGDLS and YYNGEE. V gave up 4 bases and J gave up 3 bases; unmatched junction bases: 8. The CDR3 DNA sequence: TGTGCCAGCAGCACAGGGGGGCGCATGGACACTGAAGCTTTCTTT. Translated, it gives CASSTGGRMDTEAFF.

The gene calls are TRBV4-2 and TRBJ1-2, with 12 bases identical to TRBD1. The junction had 9 bases not matched to a gene; V was cut back by 0 bases and J by 7 bases. The germline V gene encodes CDR1 LGHNA and CDR2 YNFKEQ. This CDR3 is 17 amino acids long. The CDR3 DNA follows: TGTGCCAGCAGCCAAGATCAAGTGGGACAGGGGGCGGGTGGCTACACCTTC. Translation gives CASSQDQVGQGAGGYTF.